This T cell receptor beta chain was recovered during a study of Tregs in tolerant kidney transplant recipients (dated by TCRdb to between 2018 and 2021). With respect to the entire study: The transplants used related donors along with nonmyeloablative bone marrow transplantation, and in the human trials mixed chimerism was transient. TCRbeta sequencing was used in the study to identify donor-specific regulatory T cells before combined kidney and bone marrow transplantation, and the identified cells were then tracked after transplant.

With regard to this clone: Its recognized antigen is unknown. Qualities for individual bases were not recorded, and no much larger clone is one base off.

Genomic DNA was extracted from sorted cells with the QIAGEN DNeasy Blood and Tissue Kit for TCRbeta CDR3 sequencing. High-throughput TCRbeta CDR3 sequencing was carried out commercially through immunoSEQ, with PCR amplification with bias correction and internal controls included. The published analysis was carried out like this. Unique productive TCRbeta sequences were defined by CDR3 nucleotide sequence where primers matched, and otherwise by CDR3 amino acid sequence together with Vbeta and Jbeta genes. To correct sorting error, sequences shared between sorted populations at a frequency ratio of 2:1 or less were removed; the rest were assigned to the higher population. Donor-reactive sequences were defined as at least 5-fold expanded in CFSE-low cells versus unstimulated cells, with frequency of at least 0.01% in CFSE-low cells. Repertoire divergence was quantified by Jensen-Shannon divergence using the top 100 TCRbeta sequences ranked by frequency. For samples with multiple sequencing runs, sorting error was corrected in each run separately before the runs were combined. Drawn from immuneACCESS, this table holds only the in-frame rearrangements with V and J called that TCRdb kept. Clones are partly lost; checked studies trace under half to an unresolved V gene and leave the rest unexplained. The V and J calls and clone size come from that table; D and trimming were worked out from the DNA. Across this sample there are around 75,000 clones, with 70% to 90% seen only once. In total, the top ten clones hold about 0.36% of the sample.

CDR1 and CDR2, per the germline V gene, are MNHEY and SVGAGI. Including cysteine and phenylalanine, the CDR3 has 12 amino acids. Just CDR3 DNA is preserved here, 36 bases in frame from base 1. After removal of 6 bases from V and 7 bases from J, the junction retains 5 bases not matched to a gene. The time point label for this specimen denotes: blood sample drawn before combined kidney and bone marrow transplant. Unstimulated Tregs (CD4+CD25+CD127-), CD4+ non-Tregs (CD4+CD25-), CD4 and CD8 cells were FACS-sorted from thawed PBMCs. The patients were a few recipients of combined kidney and bone marrow transplants from the ITN036ST trial, and samples were available only for these trial subjects. Healthy control blood was processed by Ficoll density gradient to PBMCs and cryopreserved; patient PBMCs were collected before and after transplant. Results and caveats for the whole study, not just this receptor: Biological reproducibility was not directly assessed, although technical replication error appeared to be minimal. Expanding Tregs with activated donor B cells appeared to identify the most biologically relevant and donor-specific TCRbeta repertoire. Donor-specific Treg expansion exceeded global Treg expansion in tolerant patients, suggesting antigen-driven rather than nonspecific expansion. Because only a small number of patients were included, the study had limitations, and the results will need to be validated in larger populations as well as under other immunosuppression protocols. Because the PCR primers were changed over time for some patients, nucleotide-level comparison could not be performed across the samples from those patients.

Here the sequenced sample was CD4+ T cells from blood, taken before the transplant. The V gene is TRBV6-5 and the J gene is TRBJ1-1; 7 bases in between match TRBD1. The source is a human donor who received a combined kidney and bone marrow transplant. The CDR3 protein is CASRQGFGEAFF. At the DNA level, the sequence is TGTGCCAGCAGACAGGGGTTTGGTGAAGCTTTCTTT.